This TCR beta chain was sequenced for a study of naive and memory T cell subsets. Overnight CMV lysate stimulation of fresh PBMCs defined donor CMV status by CD4+ IFNgamma. This clonotype has more than one count but fewer than ten. An equimolar mix of two oligonucleotides served as the beta constant-region primer for TRBC1 and TRBC2. MiXCR, run by TCRdb on the UMI-ligation and nested PCR reads, gives a single entry per CDR3 protein. The sample holds some 150,000 distinct CDR3 sequences, over 15% seen once. V lost 6 bases and J lost 4; bases outside the gene matches: 13. CDR3 length: 19 amino acids. The germline V gene encodes CDR1 MNHEY and CDR2 SVGEGT.

Specimen: naive CD4+ T cells from blood. The TCR originated in a human donor in good health. V usage is TRBV6-2 or TRBV6-3 and J usage is TRBJ2-2; TRBD2 matches 14 bases. In nucleotides, the CDR3 is TGTGCCAGCAGAGCCCTCCGACTAGCGGGAGGGCCGCTCACCGGGGAGCTGTTTTTT. This codes for CASRALRLAGGPLTGELFF.